A selection of T cell receptor beta chains follows, all from one sample in a study of blood T cell repertoires in COVID-19. Some clones are missing from TCRdb's copy, which holds only in-frame ones; the method was immunoSEQ multiplex PCR. Found here are hundreds of thousands of clones, about nine tenths of them singletons; the top ten hold over 8%. The sequenced sample was PBMCs or T cells enriched from blood (not recorded which). The source of these receptors is a woman between 40 and 50 years old who had recovered from COVID-19. Each CDR3 is given with its conserved first and last residue. A D gene is named only where the DNA matches it firmly. Clone size is not always given. Where it is, it says once, few, many or a class for expanded clones.

>TRBJ1-6|TRBV11-2|TRBD1|.
CASSFDRDRNSPLHF
TGTGCCAGCAGCTTCGACCGGGACAGAAATTCACCCCTCCACTTT
>TRBJ2-1|TRBV7-3|TRBD2|.
CASSKRASGGDEQFF
TGTGCCAGCAGCAAAAGGGCTAGCGGGGGAGATGAGCAGTTCTTC
>TRBJ1-2|TRBV18|TRBD1|.
CASSLGQGASNYGYTF
TGTGCCAGCTCACTCGGACAGGGGGCTTCTAACTATGGCTACACCTTC
>TRBJ1-1|TRBV27|.|.
CASTPASRGNTEAFF
TGTGCCAGCACGCCCGCCTCCAGGGGGAACACTGAAGCTTTCTTT
>TRBJ2-7|TRBV5-4|TRBD2|.
CASTSKLAGGNEQYF
TGTGCCAGCACCTCTAAACTAGCGGGAGGAAACGAGCAGTACTTC
>TRBJ2-7|TRBV11-2|.|.
CASSLGPQQGATYEQYF
TGTGCCAGCAGCTTAGGGCCCCAACAGGGTGCAACCTACGAGCAGTACTTC
>TRBJ2-1|TRBV29-1|.|.
CSLGQGGNEQFF
TGCAGCTTAGGACAGGGAGGGAATGAGCAGTTCTTC
>TRBJ2-2|TRBV7-9|.|.
CASSLEAGSTGELFF
TGTGCCAGCAGCTTAGAGGCGGGGAGCACCGGGGAGCTGTTTTTT
>TRBJ2-7|TRBV19|.|.
CASRHEVRGEQYF
TGTGCCAGTCGGCATGAGGTTAGAGGCGAGCAGTACTTC
>TRBJ1-5|TRBV3-1/TRBV3-2|.|.
CASSQGWRGSQPQHF
TGTGCCAGCAGCCAAGGTTGGCGGGGTTCCCAGCCCCAGCATTTT
>TRBJ2-2|TRBV5-1|.|.
CASSLATGQARGNTGELFF
TGCGCCAGCAGCTTGGCCACGGGTCAGGCCAGGGGTAACACCGGGGAGCTGTTTTTT
>TRBJ2-7|TRBV7-9|.|.
CASSAYGKNDEQYF
TGTGCCAGCAGCGCGTACGGGAAAAATGACGAGCAGTACTTC
>TRBJ2-7|TRBV28|.|.
CASSLQNWAGAYEQYF
TGTGCCAGCAGCCTACAGAATTGGGCAGGTGCGTACGAGCAGTACTTC
>TRBJ1-5|TRBV28|.|.
CASSEYRAQPQHF
TGTGCCAGCAGTGAATACAGGGCACAGCCCCAGCATTTT
>TRBJ2-1|TRBV4-1|TRBD1|once
CASNGPGQGSYNEQFF
TGCGCCAGCAATGGTCCGGGACAGGGCTCCTACAATGAGCAGTTCTTC
>TRBJ1-5|TRBV28|TRBD1|.
CASSPGQGQGQPQHF
TGTGCCAGCAGCCCGGGACAGGGGCAAGGGCAGCCCCAGCATTTT
>TRBJ1-2|TRBV7-9|TRBD1|.
CASSTTGQGYGYTF
TGTGCCAGCAGTACTACGGGACAGGGCTATGGCTACACCTTC
>TRBJ2-7|TRBV5-4|TRBD1|once
CASSPGQGSSYEQYF
TGTGCCAGCAGCCCGGGACAGGGGAGCTCCTACGAGCAGTACTTC
>TRBJ2-3|TRBV11-2|.|.
CASSLGGGAKDTQYF
TGTGCCAGCAGTTTAGGAGGGGGGGCGAAGGATACGCAGTATTTT
>TRBJ1-4|TRBV25-1|.|few
CASGRGGEKLFF
TGTGCCAGCGGCCGAGGCGGAGAAAAACTGTTTTTT
>TRBJ2-1|TRBV5-1|.|.
CASSLNAGSSYNEQFF
TGCGCCAGCAGCTTGAACGCGGGGAGCTCCTACAATGAGCAGTTCTTC
>TRBJ1-3|TRBV4-3|.|.
CASSQSRRGSGNTIYF
TGCGCCAGCAGCCAATCCCGAAGGGGTTCTGGAAACACCATATATTTT
>TRBJ2-5|TRBV21-1|.|.
CASPPGRYQETQYF
TGTGCCAGCCCCCCAGGGCGGTACCAAGAGACCCAGTACTTC
>TRBJ1-2|TRBV28|TRBD1|.
CASSGTGGYGYTF
TGTGCCAGTTCCGGGACAGGGGGCTATGGCTACACCTTC
>TRBJ2-3|TRBV9|.|.
CASSADGGAGVGTDTQYF
TGTGCCAGCAGCGCCGATGGGGGGGCGGGAGTAGGGACAGATACGCAGTATTTT
>TRBJ1-2|TRBV7-9|.|.
CASSLLESGTSNYGYTF
TGTGCCAGCAGCTTGTTGGAGTCGGGGACTAGTAACTATGGCTACACCTTC
>TRBJ1-2|TRBV5-4|TRBD1|.
CASSIDFPGQGGGYTF
TGTGCCAGCAGCATCGACTTCCCGGGACAGGGAGGAGGCTACACCTTC
>TRBJ2-5|TRBV7-6|.|.
CASSLLRVGGQETQYF
TGTGCCAGCAGCCTTTTGCGGGTAGGAGGGCAAGAGACCCAGTACTTC
>TRBJ2-2|TRBV9|.|.
CASSSSGANTGELFF
TGTGCCAGCAGCTCTTCAGGGGCGAACACCGGGGAGCTGTTTTTT
>TRBJ1-1|TRBV3-1/TRBV3-2|.|.
CASSQGATEAFF
TGTGCCAGCAGCCAAGGGGCCACTGAAGCTTTCTTT
>TRBJ1-5|TRBV3-1/TRBV3-2|.|.
CASSQDRDLDPSGNQPQHF
TGTGCCAGCAGCCAAGATCGGGACTTAGATCCCTCGGGGAATCAGCCCCAGCATTTT
>TRBJ1-2|TRBV4-3|.|.
CASSQDRQQGSYGYTF
TGCGCCAGCAGCCAAGATCGGCAACAGGGAAGCTATGGCTACACCTTC
>TRBJ1-6|TRBV7-6|.|.
CASSRSAGEGTPLHF
TGTGCCAGCAGCCGATCGGCCGGGGAGGGGACACCCCTCCACTTT
>TRBJ2-1|TRBV18|TRBD2|.
CASSPRTSGRDEQFF
TGTGCCAGCTCACCACGGACTAGCGGGAGGGATGAGCAGTTCTTC
>TRBJ1-3|TRBV15|.|.
CATSRDTGNSGNTIYF
TGTGCCACCAGCAGAGATACCGGGAACTCTGGAAACACCATATATTTT
>TRBJ2-1|TRBV19|TRBD1|.
CASSLQGAAYNEQFF
TGTGCCAGTAGCCTTCAGGGGGCAGCCTACAATGAGCAGTTCTTC
>TRBJ1-5|TRBV7-2|.|.
CASRLNSNQPQHF
TGTGCCAGCAGACTTAATAGCAATCAGCCCCAGCATTTT
>TRBJ2-7|TRBV7-9|TRBD2|few
CASSQREAPDEQYF
TGTGCCAGCAGTCAGCGGGAGGCCCCTGACGAGCAGTACTTC
>TRBJ1-1|TRBV6-5|.|.
CASRDGQPNTEAFF
TGTGCCAGCAGGGACGGACAGCCGAACACTGAAGCTTTCTTT
>TRBJ1-3|TRBV7-2|.|once
CASSFPAGDSGNTIYF
TGTGCCAGCAGCTTCCCTGCTGGAGACTCTGGAAACACCATATATTTT
>TRBJ2-4|TRBV28|.|.
CASSLSRGGIQYF
TGTGCCAGCAGTTTATCTAGGGGCGGCATTCAGTACTTC
>TRBJ1-1|TRBV19|.|.
CASSSTGTEAFF
TGTGCCAGTAGTTCGACGGGCACTGAAGCTTTCTTT
>TRBJ1-6|TRBV29-1|TRBD1|.
CSVEGDSSSNSPLHF
TGCAGCGTTGAAGGGGACAGCTCATCGAATTCACCCCTCCACTTT
>TRBJ2-2|TRBV7-9|TRBD1|.
CASSSTGGIVTGELFF
TGTGCCAGCAGCTCGACAGGGGGAATCGTAACCGGGGAGCTGTTTTTT
>TRBJ1-1|TRBV19|.|.
CASSIGVRSLNTEAFF
TGTGCCAGTAGTATCGGTGTCCGATCTCTGAACACTGAAGCTTTCTTT
>TRBJ2-2|TRBV6-2/TRBV6-3|TRBD2|.
CASSPGSGATGELFF
TGTGCCAGCAGCCCCGGTAGCGGGGCAACCGGGGAGCTGTTTTTT
>TRBJ1-5|TRBV28|.|.
CASLRDSSRPQHF
TGTGCCAGCTTGAGGGACTCCAGTCGGCCCCAGCATTTT
>TRBJ1-2|TRBV30|.|.
CAWSVAVPGGYTF
TGTGCCTGGAGTGTGGCCGTCCCCGGGGGCTACACCTTC
>TRBJ2-7|TRBV6-5|TRBD2|.
CASRLLASSYEQYF
TGTGCCAGCAGATTACTAGCGAGCTCCTACGAGCAGTACTTC
>TRBJ2-2|TRBV7-3|TRBD2|.
CASSLMGAGAPGELFF
TGTGCCAGCAGCTTAATGGGAGCGGGAGCCCCCGGGGAGCTGTTTTTT